This TCR beta chain was retrieved from a study of PD-1 blockade in classical Hodgkin lymphoma. Profiling relied on immunoSEQ multiplex PCR, and the TCRdb table lists in-frame clones only, not all of them. The profile shows around 29,000 clones, roughly nine tenths of them singletons. The time point: newly diagnosed, previously untreated cHL patient sample. From thawed PBMCs, CD4+ T cells were purified using magnetic negative selection. This CDR3 spans 13 amino acids. Looked up from germline, CDR1 is SGHTA and CDR2 is FQGNSA. Between the trimmed V and J ends, which lost 1 base and 4 bases, there was a span of 4 bases.

The origin of this receptor is a human donor with classical Hodgkin lymphoma. J is TRBJ2-2 and V is TRBV7-2; D not certain. The sample consisted of CD4+ T cells from blood. CDR3 nucleotides: TGTGCCAGCAGCTTAGGCAGCACCGGGGAGCTGTTTTTT. Protein sequence: CASSLGSTGELFF.